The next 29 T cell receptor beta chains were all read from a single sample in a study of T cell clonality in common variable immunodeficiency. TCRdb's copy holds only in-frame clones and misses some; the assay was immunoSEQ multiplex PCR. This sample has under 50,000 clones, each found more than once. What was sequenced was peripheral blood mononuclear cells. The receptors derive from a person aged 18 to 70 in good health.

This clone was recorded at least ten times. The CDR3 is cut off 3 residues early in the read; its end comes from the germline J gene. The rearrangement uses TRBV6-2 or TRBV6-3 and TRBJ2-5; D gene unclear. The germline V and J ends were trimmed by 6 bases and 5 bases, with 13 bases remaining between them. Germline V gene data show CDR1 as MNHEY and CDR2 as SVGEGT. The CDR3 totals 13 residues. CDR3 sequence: CASSRYGFETQYF. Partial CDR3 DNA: TGTGCCAGCAGCCGATACGGTTTTGAGACC.

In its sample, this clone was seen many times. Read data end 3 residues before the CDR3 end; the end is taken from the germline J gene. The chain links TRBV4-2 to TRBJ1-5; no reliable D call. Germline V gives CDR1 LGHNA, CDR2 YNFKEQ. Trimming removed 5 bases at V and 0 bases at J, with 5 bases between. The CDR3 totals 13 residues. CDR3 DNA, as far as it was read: TGTGCCAGCAGCGGCAATAGCAATCAGCCC. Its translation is CASSGNSNQP. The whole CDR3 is CASSGNSNQPQHF.

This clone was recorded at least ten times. The CDR3 spells CSARRSGSFHEQYF. CDR3 bases read: TGCAGTGCTAGACGAAGCGGGAGCTTCCACGAG. The chain is built from TRBV20-1 and TRBJ2-7, with TRBD2 matching 8 bases. The observed sequence ends 3 residues before the CDR3 terminus, with the missing tail filled in from the germline J gene. This CDR3 has 14 amino acids. Germline CDR1 is DFQATT and CDR2 is SNEGSKA (reference sequence). Trimming took 2 bases from V and 5 from J; bases not matched to a gene: 8.

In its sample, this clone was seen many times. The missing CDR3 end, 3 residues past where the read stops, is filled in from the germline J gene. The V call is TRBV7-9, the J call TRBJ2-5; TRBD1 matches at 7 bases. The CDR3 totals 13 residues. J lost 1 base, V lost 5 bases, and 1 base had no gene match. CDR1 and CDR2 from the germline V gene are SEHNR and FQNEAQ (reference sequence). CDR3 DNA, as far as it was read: TGTGCCAGCAGCGGGGACAGCCAAGAGACC. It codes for CASSGDSQET. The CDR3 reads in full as CASSGDSQETQYF.

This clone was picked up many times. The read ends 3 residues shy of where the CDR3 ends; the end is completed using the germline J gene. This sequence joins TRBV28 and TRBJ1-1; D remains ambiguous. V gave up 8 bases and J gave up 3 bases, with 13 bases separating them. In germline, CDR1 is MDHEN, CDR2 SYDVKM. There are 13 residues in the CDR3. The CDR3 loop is CASRGRGDTEAFF. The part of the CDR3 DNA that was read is TGTGCCAGCCGGGGTCGGGGAGACACTGAA.

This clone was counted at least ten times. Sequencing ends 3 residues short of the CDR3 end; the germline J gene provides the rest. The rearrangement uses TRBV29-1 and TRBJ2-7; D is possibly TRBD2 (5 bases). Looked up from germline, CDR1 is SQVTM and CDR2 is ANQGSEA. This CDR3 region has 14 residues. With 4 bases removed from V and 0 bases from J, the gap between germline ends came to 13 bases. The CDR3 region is CSVVRGHLSYEQYF. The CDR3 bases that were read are TGCAGCGTTGTTCGCGGGCATCTCTCCTACGAG.

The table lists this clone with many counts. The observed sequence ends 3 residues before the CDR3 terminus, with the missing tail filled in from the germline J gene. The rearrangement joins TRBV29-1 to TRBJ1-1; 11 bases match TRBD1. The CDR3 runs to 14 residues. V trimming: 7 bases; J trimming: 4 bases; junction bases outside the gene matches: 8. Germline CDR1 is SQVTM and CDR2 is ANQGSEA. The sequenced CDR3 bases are TGCAGCGCCGCTTTTGGGACAGGGGGCACTGAA. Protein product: CSAAFGTGGTE. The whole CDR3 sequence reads CSAAFGTGGTEAFF.

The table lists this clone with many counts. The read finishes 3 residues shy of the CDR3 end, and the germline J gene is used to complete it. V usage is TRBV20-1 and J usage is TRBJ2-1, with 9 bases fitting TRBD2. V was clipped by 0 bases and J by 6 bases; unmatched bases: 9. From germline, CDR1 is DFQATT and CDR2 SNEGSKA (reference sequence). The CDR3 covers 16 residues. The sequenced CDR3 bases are TGCAGTGCTAGAGATTCTTTAGCGGGAGAGGTCAATGAG. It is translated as CSARDSLAGEVNE. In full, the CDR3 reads CSARDSLAGEVNEQFF.

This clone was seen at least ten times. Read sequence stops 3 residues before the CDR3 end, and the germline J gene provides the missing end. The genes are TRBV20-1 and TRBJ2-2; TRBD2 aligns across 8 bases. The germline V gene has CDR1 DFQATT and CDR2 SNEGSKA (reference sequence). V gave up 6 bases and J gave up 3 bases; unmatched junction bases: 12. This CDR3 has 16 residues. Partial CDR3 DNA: TGCAGTGCACCAGGACTAGCTCGGTCTGACACCGGGGAG. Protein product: CSAPGLARSDTGE. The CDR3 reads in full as CSAPGLARSDTGELFF.

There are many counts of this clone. The sequenced CDR3 bases are TGCGCCAGCAGCCAAGGTCGATGGACAGAGAACACCGGGGAG. Encoded protein: CASSQGRWTENTGE. The entire CDR3 reads CASSQGRWTENTGELFF. The rearrangement joins TRBV4-1 to TRBJ2-2; maybe TRBD1 (6 bases). The CDR3 extends 3 residues past the end of the read, so its final part is completed from the germline J gene. CDR1 is MGHRA and CDR2 is YSYEKL in the germline V gene. V lost 1 base to trimming and J lost 1 base, with 13 bases between them. The CDR3 length is 17 residues.

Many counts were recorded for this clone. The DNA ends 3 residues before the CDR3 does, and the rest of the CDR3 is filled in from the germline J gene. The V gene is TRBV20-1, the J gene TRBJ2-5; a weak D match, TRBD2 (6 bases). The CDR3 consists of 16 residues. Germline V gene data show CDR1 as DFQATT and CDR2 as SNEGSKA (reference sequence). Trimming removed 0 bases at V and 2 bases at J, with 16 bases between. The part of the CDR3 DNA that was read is TGCAGTGCTAGAGATCTTCTGGGGGGAGGTCAAGAGACC. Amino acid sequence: CSARDLLGGGQET. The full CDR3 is CSARDLLGGGQETQYF.

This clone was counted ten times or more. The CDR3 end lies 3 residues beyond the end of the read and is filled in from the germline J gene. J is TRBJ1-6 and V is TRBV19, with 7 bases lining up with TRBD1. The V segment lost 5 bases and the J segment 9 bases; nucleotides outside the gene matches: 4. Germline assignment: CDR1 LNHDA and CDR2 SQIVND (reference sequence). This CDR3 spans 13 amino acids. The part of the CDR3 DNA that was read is TGTGCCAGTAGTGACAGGGAGGGTTCACCC. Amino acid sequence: CASSDREGSP. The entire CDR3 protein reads CASSDREGSPLHF. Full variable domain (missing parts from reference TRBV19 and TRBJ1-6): DGGITQSPKYLFRKEGQNVTLSCEQNLNHDAMYWYRQDPGQGLRLIYYSQIVNDFQKGDIAEGYSVSREKKESFPLTVTSAQKNPTAFYLCASSDREGSPLHFGNGTRLTVT.

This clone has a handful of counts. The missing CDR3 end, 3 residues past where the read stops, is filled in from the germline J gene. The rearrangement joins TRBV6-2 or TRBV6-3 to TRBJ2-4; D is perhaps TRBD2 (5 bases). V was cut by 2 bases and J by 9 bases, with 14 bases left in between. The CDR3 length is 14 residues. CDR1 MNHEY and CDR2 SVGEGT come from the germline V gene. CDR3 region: CASSYDGVPSIQYF. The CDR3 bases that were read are TGTGCCAGCAGTTACGACGGGGTACCAAGCATT.

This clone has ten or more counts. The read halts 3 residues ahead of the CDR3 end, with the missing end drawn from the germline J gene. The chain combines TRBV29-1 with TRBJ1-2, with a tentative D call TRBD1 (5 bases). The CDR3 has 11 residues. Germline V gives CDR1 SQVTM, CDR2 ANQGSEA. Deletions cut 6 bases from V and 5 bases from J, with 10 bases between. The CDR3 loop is CSVDKGYGYTF. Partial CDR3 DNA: TGCAGCGTGGACAAGGGTTATGGC.

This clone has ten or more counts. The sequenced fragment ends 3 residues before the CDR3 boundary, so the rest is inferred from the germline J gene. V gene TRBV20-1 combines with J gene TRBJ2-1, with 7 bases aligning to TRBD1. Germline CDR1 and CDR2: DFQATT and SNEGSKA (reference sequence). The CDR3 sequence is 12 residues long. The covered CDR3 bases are TGCAGAGCCGGGACAGTCTCCAATGAG. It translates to CRAGTVSNE. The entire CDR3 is CRAGTVSNEQFF.

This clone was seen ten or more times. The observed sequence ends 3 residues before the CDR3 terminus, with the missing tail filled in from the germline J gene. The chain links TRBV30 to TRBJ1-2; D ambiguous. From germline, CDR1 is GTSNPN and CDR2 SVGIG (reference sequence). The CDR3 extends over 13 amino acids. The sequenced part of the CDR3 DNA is TGTGCCTGGATGGTCCTGGGCATTGGGGGC. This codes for CAWMVLGIGG. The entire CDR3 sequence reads CAWMVLGIGGYTF.

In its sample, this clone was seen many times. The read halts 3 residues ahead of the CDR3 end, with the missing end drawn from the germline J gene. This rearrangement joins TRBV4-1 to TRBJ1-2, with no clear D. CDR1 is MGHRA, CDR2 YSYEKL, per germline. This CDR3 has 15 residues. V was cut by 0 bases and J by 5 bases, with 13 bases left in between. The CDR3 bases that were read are TGCGCCAGCAGCCAAGAAGGGTTGGAGTGGTATGGC. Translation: CASSQEGLEWYG. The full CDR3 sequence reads CASSQEGLEWYGYTF.

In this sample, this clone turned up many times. The CDR3 bases that were read are TGTGCCAGCAGTGAGGGACAGGTGATCTACGAG. Protein sequence: CASSEGQVIYE. The whole CDR3 reads CASSEGQVIYEQYF. V usage is TRBV2 and J usage is TRBJ2-7; 8 bases are shared with TRBD1. The CDR3 end lies 3 residues beyond the end of the read and is filled in from the germline J gene. The germline V gene encodes CDR1 SNHLY and CDR2 FYNNEI. The CDR3 spans 14 residues. With V trimmed by 3 bases and J by 3 bases, 4 bases remained unmatched.

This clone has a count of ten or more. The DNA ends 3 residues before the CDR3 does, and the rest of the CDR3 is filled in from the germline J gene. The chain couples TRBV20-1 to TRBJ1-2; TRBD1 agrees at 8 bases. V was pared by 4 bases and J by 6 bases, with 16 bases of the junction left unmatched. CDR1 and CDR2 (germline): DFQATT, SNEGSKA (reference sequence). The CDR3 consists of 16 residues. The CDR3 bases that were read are TGCAGTGCTACGTTACGGAATCGACAGGGGAGGGATGGC. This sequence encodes CSATLRNRQGRDG. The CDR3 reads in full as CSATLRNRQGRDGYTF.

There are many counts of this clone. The CDR3: CASSQDVRGHTEAFF. CDR3 DNA, as far as it was read: TGCGCCAGCAGCCAAGATGTGAGGGGGCACACTGAA. The V gene is TRBV4-1, the J gene TRBJ1-1, with 7 bases lining up with TRBD1. The read comes to an end 3 residues before the CDR3 does, leaving the germline J gene to fill in the end. From germline, CDR1 is MGHRA and CDR2 YSYEKL. The CDR3 spans 15 residues. V trimming: 0 bases; J trimming: 3 bases; junction bases outside the gene matches: 4.

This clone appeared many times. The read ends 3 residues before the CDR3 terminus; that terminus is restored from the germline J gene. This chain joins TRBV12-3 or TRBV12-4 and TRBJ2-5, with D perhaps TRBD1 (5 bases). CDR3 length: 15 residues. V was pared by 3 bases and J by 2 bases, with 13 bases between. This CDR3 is CASSLQGLEQETQYF. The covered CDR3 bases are TGTGCCAGCAGTTTGCAGGGCCTTGAACAAGAGACC.

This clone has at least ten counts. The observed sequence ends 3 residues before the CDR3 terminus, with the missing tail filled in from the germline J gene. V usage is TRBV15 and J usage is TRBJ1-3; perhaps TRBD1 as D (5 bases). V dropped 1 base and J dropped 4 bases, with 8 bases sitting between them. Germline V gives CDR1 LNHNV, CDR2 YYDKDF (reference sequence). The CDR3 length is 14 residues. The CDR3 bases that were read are TGTGCCACCAGCAGAGCTAGGGGCGGAAACACC. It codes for CATSRARGGNT. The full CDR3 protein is CATSRARGGNTIYF.

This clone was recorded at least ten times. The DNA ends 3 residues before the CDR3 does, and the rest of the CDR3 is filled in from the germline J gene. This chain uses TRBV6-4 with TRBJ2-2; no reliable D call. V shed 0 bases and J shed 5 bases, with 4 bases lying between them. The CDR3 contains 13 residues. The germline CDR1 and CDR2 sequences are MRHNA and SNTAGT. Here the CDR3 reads CASSDSATGELFF. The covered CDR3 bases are TGTGCCAGCAGTGACTCGGCAACCGGGGAG.

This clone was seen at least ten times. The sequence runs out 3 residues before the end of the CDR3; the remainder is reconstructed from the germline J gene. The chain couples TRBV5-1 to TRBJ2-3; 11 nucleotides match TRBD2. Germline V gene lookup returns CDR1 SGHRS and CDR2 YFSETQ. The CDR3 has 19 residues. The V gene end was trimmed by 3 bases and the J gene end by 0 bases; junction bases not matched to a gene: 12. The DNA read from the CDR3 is TGCGCCAGCAGCTGGGGTGGGCGGACTAGCGGGCCTAGCACAGATACG. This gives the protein CASSWGGRTSGPSTDT. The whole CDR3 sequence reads CASSWGGRTSGPSTDTQYF.

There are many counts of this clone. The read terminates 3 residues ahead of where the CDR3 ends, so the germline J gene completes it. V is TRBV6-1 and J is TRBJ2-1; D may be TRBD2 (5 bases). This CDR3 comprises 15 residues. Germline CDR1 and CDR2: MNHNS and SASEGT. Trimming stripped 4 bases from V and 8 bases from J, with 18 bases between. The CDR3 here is CASSGTRPFSDEQFF. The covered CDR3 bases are TGTGCCAGCAGTGGGACTCGCCCCTTTAGCGATGAG.

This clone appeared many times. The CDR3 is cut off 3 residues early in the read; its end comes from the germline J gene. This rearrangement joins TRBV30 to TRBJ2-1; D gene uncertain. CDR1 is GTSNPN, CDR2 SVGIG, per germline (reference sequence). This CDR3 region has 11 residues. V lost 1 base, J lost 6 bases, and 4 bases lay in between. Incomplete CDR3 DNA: TGTGCCTGGAGTGAAGGCAATGAG. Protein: CAWSEGNE. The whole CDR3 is CAWSEGNEQFF.

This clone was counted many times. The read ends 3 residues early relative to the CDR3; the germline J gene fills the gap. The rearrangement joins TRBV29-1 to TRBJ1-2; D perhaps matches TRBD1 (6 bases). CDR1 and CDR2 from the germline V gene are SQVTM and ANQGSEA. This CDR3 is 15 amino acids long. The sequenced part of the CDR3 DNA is TGCAGCGTTGTGGTTGAAGGGGGTGTCGCGGAAGGC. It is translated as CSVVVEGGVAEG. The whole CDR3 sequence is CSVVVEGGVAEGYTF.

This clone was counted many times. The chain's CDR3 is CASSQSSPRDRGQYNEQFF. The sequenced part of the CDR3 DNA is TGCGCCAGCAGTCAATCGTCCCCCCGGGACAGGGGCCAATACAATGAG. V usage is TRBV23-1 and J usage is TRBJ2-1, with 10 bases matching TRBD1. The CDR3 end lies 3 residues beyond the end of the read and is filled in from the germline J gene. TRBV23-1 is classed as an ORF, of uncertain function. V lost 0 bases and J lost 4; bases outside the gene matches: 12. CDR3 length equals 19 residues.

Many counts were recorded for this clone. This chain's CDR3 is CASTVTRGGTDTQYF. Partial CDR3 DNA: TGTGCCAGCACCGTCACACGAGGGGGAACAGATACG. The chain employs TRBV28 and TRBJ2-3, with TRBD1 as a possible D gene (6 bases). The read terminates 3 residues before the CDR3 end, so the remaining end is supplied by the germline J gene. CDR3 length equals 15 residues. V lost 7 bases, J lost 3 bases, and 17 bases lay in between. Germline CDR1 MDHEN, CDR2 SYDVKM.